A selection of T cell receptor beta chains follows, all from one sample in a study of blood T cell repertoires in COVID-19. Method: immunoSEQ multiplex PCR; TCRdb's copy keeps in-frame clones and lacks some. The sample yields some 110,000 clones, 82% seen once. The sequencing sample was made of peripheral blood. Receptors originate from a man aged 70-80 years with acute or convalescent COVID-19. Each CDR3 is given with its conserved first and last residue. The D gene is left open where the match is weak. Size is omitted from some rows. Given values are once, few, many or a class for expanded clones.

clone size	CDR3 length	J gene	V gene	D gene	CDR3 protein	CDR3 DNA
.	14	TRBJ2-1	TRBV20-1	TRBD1	CSASKGTVPLEQFF	TGCAGTGCTAGTAAGGGGACAGTGCCGTTGGAGCAGTTCTTC
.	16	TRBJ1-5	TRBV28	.	CASSLPDTSVHQPQHF	TGTGCCAGCAGTCTCCCGGACACCTCTGTCCATCAGCCCCAGCATTTT
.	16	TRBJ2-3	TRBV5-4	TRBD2	CASSGIAGGTTDTQYF	TGTGCCAGCAGCGGTATAGCGGGGGGGACCACAGATACGCAGTATTTT
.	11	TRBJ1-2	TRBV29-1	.	CSCRSSEGYTF	TGCAGCTGCCGATCGAGCGAGGGCTACACCTTC
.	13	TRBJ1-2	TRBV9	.	CASSVSQDYGYTF	TGTGCCAGCAGCGTGAGCCAGGACTATGGCTACACCTTC
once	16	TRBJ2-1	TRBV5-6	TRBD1	CASSPARQGDYNEQFF	TGTGCCAGCAGCCCGGCCCGGCAGGGGGACTACAATGAGCAGTTCTTC
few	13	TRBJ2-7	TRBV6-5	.	CASSYSWSYEQYF	TGTGCCAGCAGTTACTCTTGGAGCTACGAGCAGTACTTC
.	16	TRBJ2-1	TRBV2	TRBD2	CASKTSGRRGDNEQFF	TGTGCCAGCAAGACTAGCGGGAGGAGGGGGGACAATGAGCAGTTCTTC
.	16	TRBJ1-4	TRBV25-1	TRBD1	CASSEGSSGGNEKLFF	TGTGCCAGCAGTGAAGGTAGTTCAGGGGGTAATGAAAAACTGTTTTTT
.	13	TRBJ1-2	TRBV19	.	CASSITGNYGYTF	TGTGCCAGTAGTATCACAGGGAACTATGGCTACACCTTC
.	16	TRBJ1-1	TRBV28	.	CASGIGGGALNTEAFF	TGTGCCAGCGGTATAGGGGGAGGGGCTTTGAACACTGAAGCTTTCTTT
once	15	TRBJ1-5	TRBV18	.	CASSLNQGSNQPQHF	TGTGCCAGCTCACTAAACCAGGGTAGCAATCAGCCCCAGCATTTT
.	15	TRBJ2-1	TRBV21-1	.	CASILWTIVRDEQFF	TGTGCCAGCATCCTATGGACAATAGTTCGCGATGAGCAGTTCTTC
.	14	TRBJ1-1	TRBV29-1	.	CSVEDRWRNTEAFF	TGCAGCGTTGAGGATAGGTGGAGGAACACTGAAGCTTTCTTT
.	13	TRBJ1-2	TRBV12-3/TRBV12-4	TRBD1	CASSQDRGYGYTF	TGTGCCAGCAGTCAGGACAGGGGCTATGGCTACACCTTC
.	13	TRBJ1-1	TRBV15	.	CATSLGVATEAFF	TGTGCCACCAGTCTCGGGGTGGCCACTGAAGCTTTCTTT
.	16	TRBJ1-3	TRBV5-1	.	CASSLAGGDSGNTIYF	TGCGCCAGCAGCTTGGCCGGGGGAGACTCTGGAAACACCATATATTTT
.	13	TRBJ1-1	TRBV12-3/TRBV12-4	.	CASSLVGGAEAFF	TGTGCCAGCAGTTTAGTGGGGGGGGCTGAAGCTTTCTTT